The clone carrying this T cell receptor (beta chain) was recorded a few times. Antigen unknown. A universal primer site came from template switching; cDNA carried unique molecular identifiers. TCRdb re-analysed the 5' RACE reads in MiXCR, keeping a single row per CDR3 protein. The sample lists some 760,000 distinct CDR3 sequences; approximately 18% were seen once. The data originate from a study of identical twins. Study results and caveats: Conclusions relied on cross-sectional statistical analysis, not following the same donors.

These data also formed part of another study, on T cells expressing NK-cell markers. That report adds: Seven of the eight sequenced donors were classified as HCMV-seropositive, and one was classified as seronegative.

Specimen: PBMCs. This clonotype originated in a woman aged 18-29 years in good health.

The CDR3 nucleotides are TGTGCCAGCAGCTTATGGGCTAGCGGGAACCACGAGCAGTACTTC. Translating it yields CASSLWASGNHEQYF. The rearrangement uses TRBV7-9 and TRBJ2-7; 9 nucleotides match TRBD2. Trimming cost V 2 bases and J 5 bases; bases outside gene matches: 7. CDR3 length equals 15 residues. The germline V gene encodes CDR1 SEHNR and CDR2 FQNEAQ (reference sequence).